The T cell receptor (beta chain) under discussion was sequenced for a study of siplizumab effects on memory and regulatory T cells. About this clone: What it binds is not known.

Some clones are missing from TCRdb's copy, which holds only in-frame ones; the method was immunoSEQ multiplex PCR. The profile covers about 120,000 clones, with 80% to 95% appearing a single time and under 0.2% taken by the ten largest. Study-wide results and limits: Alloreactive sequences traceable to unstimulated CD4+ memory cells were significantly reduced by siplizumab.

The sequenced sample consisted of non-Treg CD4+ T cells sorted from blood. The sequence came from a human donor in good health.

Here the CDR3 reads CASSLWSGGGYGYTF. CDR3 bases: TGTGCCAGCAGCTTGTGGTCAGGGGGAGGATATGGCTACACCTTC. This chain joins TRBV5-6 and TRBJ1-2; 7 nucleotides match TRBD1. Trimming cost V 1 base and J 5 bases; bases outside gene matches: 8. The V gene's germline CDR1 is SGHDT and CDR2 YYEEEE. The CDR3 sequence is 15 residues long.